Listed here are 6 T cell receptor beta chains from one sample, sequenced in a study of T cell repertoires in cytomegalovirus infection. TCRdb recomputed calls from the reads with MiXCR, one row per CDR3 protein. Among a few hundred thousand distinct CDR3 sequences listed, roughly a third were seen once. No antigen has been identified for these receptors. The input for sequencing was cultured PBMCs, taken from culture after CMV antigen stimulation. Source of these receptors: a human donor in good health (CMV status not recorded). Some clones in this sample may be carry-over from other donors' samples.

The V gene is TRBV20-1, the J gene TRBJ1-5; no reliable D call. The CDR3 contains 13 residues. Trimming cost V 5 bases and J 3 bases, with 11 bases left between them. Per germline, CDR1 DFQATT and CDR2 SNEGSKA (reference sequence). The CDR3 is CSAQEIINQPQHF. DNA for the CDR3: TGCAGTGCTCAGGAGATCATCAATCAGCCCCAGCATTTT.

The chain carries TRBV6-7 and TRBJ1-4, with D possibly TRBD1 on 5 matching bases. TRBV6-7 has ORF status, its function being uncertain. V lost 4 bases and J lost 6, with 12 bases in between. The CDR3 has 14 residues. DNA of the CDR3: TGTGCCAGCAGTTCGGGAGAAGGGGATGAAAAACTGTTTTTT. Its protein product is CASSSGEGDEKLFF.

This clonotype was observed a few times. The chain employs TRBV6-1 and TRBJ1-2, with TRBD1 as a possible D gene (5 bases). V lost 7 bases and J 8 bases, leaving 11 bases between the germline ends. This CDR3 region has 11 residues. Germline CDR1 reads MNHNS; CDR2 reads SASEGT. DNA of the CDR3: TGTGCCAGCACCCAGGGTGGGGGCTACACCTTC. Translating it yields CASTQGGGYTF.

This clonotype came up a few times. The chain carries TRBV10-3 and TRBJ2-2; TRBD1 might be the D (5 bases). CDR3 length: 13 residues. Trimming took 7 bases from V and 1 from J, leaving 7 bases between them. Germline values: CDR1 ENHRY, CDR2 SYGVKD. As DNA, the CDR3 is TGTGCCATCAAGGGGATGAACACCGGGGAGCTGTTTTTT. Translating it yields CAIKGMNTGELFF.

The CDR3 region is CASSPLRGGNTQYF. CDR3 bases: TGTGCCAGCAGCCCCTTGAGGGGGGGGAATACGCAGTATTTT. The rearrangement joins TRBV5-4 to TRBJ2-3; perhaps TRBD2 as D (7 bases). Trimming removed 4 bases from V and 7 bases from J, with 16 bases in between. Germline CDR1 is SGHNT and CDR2 is YYREEE (reference sequence). The CDR3 totals 14 residues.

Here the CDR3 DNA reads TGTGCCAGCAGCCCGGGGTGGGGCGGGACTAGCGGGTCCTACGAGCAGTACTTC. The encoded protein is CASSPGWGGTSGSYEQYF. This rearrangement joins TRBV7-3 to TRBJ2-7; 12 bases line up with TRBD2. Germline assignment: CDR1 SGHTA and CDR2 FQGTGA. J lost 1 base, V lost 5 bases, and 12 bases had no gene match. This CDR3 comprises 18 residues.